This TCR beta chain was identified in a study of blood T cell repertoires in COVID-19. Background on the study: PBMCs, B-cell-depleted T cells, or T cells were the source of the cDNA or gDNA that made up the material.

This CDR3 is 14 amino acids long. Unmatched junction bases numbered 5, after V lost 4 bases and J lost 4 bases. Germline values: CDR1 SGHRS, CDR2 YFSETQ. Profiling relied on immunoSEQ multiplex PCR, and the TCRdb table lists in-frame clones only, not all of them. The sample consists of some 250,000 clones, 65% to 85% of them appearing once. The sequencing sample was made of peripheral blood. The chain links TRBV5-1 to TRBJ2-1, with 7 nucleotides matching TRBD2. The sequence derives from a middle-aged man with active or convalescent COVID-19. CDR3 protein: CASSSSGLYNEQFF. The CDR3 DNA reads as TGCGCCAGCAGCAGTAGCGGGCTGTACAATGAGCAGTTCTTC.